This is a list of T cell receptor beta chains from one sample in a study of early T cells in non-severe SARS-CoV-2 infection. Each CDR3 protein gets one entry after TCRdb re-called the 5' RACE reads with MiXCR. The data contain 60,000 to 65,000 distinct CDR3 sequences, roughly a tenth of them singletons. Specimen: whole blood. All receptors come from an adult who was a healthcare worker with PCR-confirmed SARS-CoV-2 infection or an uninfected control (not recorded which). Both conserved end residues are part of each CDR3. Rows give clone size only sometimes, using once, few, many, or a class for an expanded clone.

j_gene	v_gene	abundance	len	CDR3aa
TRBJ2-5	TRBV3-1	few	15	CASSQMGLAAETQYF
TRBJ1-2	TRBV29-1	many	15	CSVEPLRDRGYGYTF
TRBJ2-5	TRBV4-1	few	15	CASSQVWVARETQYF
TRBJ1-1	TRBV7-9	.	14	CASSLETGAREAFF
TRBJ1-6	TRBV5-1	few	14	CASSRTGDNSPLHF
TRBJ2-5	TRBV12-3/TRBV12-4	few	14	CASSQGHGPETQYF
TRBJ2-5	TRBV20-1	.	15	CSAAGLAGAAETQYF
TRBJ2-3	TRBV7-2	many	15	CASNQLGAPGDTQYF
TRBJ2-3	TRBV4-1	.	17	CASSQPSGGMGTDTQYF
TRBJ1-2	TRBV12-5	many	15	CASGSDPGLAYGYTF
TRBJ1-1	TRBV7-9	many	16	CASSTRQERLDTEAFF
TRBJ2-5	TRBV3-1	many	18	CASSQGSTSGGTKETQYF
TRBJ1-1	TRBV24-1	.	14	CATSDPREGAEAFF
TRBJ2-5	TRBV10-3	.	13	CAIAGGGQETQYF
TRBJ1-4	TRBV2	many	15	CASSEPGTGREKLFF
TRBJ1-6	TRBV6-5	once	14	CASSLQRYNSPLHF
TRBJ2-3	TRBV20-1	few	17	CSARDERGAVSADTQYF
TRBJ1-1	TRBV6-1	many	15	CASSLRRDFGTEAFF
TRBJ2-2	TRBV7-2	many	16	CASSLTSGTYTGELFF
TRBJ2-6	TRBV4-1	few	15	CASSQGGSGANVLTF
TRBJ1-6	TRBV12-3/TRBV12-4	few	15	CASAKRGAVNSPLHF
TRBJ1-1	TRBV29-1	many	13	CSVQGLTNTEAFF
TRBJ2-2	TRBV18	many	16	CASRVRTGSNTGELFF
TRBJ1-1	TRBV7-9	.	14	CASSMGLMNTEAFF
TRBJ1-1	TRBV24-1	.	13	CATSMAGKTEAFF
TRBJ1-4	TRBV7-8	few	13	CASSPQGWEKLSF
TRBJ1-2	TRBV7-8	many	16	CASSLYPLSDSQGYTF
TRBJ1-2	TRBV12-3/TRBV12-4	many	12	CASPGTYYGYTF
TRBJ1-3	TRBV2	few	15	CASSAQAQTGNTIYF
TRBJ1-4	TRBV19	.	17	CASTTSGLVWRYEKLFF
TRBJ1-1	TRBV11-3	few	13	CASSFSGAPEAFF
TRBJ1-5	TRBV24-1	.	17	CATSDFPRTGSNQPQHF
TRBJ1-5	TRBV5-1	.	15	CASSWQGEINQPQHF
TRBJ1-5	TRBV4-2	.	13	CASSQDLGNIAHF